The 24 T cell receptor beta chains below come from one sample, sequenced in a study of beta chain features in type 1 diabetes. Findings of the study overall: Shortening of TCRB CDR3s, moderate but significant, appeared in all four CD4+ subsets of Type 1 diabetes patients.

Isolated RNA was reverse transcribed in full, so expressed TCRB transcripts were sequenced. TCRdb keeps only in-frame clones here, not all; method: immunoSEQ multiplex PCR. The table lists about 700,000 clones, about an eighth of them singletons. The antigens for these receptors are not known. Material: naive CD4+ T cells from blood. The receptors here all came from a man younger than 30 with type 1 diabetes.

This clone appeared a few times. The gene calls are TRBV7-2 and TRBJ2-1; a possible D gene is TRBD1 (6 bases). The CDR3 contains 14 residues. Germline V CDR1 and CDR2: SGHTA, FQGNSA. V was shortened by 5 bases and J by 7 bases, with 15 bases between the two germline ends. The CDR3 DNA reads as TGTGCCAGCAGCACCTCCGGGACAATGAATGAGCAGTTCTTC. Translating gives CASSTSGTMNEQFF.

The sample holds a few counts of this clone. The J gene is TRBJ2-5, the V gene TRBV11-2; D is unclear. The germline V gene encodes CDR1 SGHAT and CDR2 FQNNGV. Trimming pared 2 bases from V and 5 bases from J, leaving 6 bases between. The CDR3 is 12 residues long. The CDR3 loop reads CASSLTVETQYF. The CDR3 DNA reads TGTGCCAGCAGCTTAACGGTCGAGACCCAGTACTTC.

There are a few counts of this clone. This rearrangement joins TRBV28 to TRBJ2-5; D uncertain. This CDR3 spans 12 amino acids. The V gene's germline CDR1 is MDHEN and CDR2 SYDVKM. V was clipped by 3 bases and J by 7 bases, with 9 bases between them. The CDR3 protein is CASSFGLGTQYF. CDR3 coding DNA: TGTGCCAGCAGTTTTGGTCTGGGGACCCAGTACTTC.

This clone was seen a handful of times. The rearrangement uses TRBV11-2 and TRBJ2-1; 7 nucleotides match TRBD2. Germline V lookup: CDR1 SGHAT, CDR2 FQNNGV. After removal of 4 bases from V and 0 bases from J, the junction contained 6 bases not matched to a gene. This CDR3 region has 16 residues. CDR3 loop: CASSSPSGRSYNEQFF. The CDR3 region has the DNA TGTGCCAGCAGCTCCCCTAGCGGACGCTCCTACAATGAGCAGTTCTTC.

Here the CDR3 reads CASSPSGQGLDEQFF. The CDR3, as DNA: TGTGCCAGCTCACCATCAGGACAGGGCCTTGATGAGCAGTTCTTC. The chain recombines TRBV18 with TRBJ2-1, with 8 bases that match TRBD1. The germline V gene has CDR1 KGHSH and CDR2 LQKENI. V was clipped by 2 bases and J by 8 bases; unmatched bases: 8. The CDR3 covers 15 residues.

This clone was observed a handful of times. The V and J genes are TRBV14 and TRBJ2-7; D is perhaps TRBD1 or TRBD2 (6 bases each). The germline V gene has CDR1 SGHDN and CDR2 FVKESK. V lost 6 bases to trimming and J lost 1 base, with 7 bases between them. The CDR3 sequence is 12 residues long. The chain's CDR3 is CASRGGSYEQYF. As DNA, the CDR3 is TGTGCCAGCAGAGGGGGGTCCTACGAGCAGTACTTC.

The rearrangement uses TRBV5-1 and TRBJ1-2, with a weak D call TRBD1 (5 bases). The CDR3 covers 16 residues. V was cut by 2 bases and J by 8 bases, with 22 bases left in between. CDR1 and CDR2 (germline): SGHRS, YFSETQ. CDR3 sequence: CASSFSSGDHSGGYTF. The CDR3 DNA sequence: TGCGCCAGCAGCTTCTCCTCCGGGGACCACTCAGGGGGCTACACCTTC.

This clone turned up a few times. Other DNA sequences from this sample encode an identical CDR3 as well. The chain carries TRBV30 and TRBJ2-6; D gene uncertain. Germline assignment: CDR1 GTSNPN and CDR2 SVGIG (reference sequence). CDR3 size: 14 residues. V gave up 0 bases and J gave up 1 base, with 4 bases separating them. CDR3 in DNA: TGTGCCTGGAGTGTTGGGTCTGGGGCCAACGTCCTGACTTTC. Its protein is CAWSVGSGANVLTF.

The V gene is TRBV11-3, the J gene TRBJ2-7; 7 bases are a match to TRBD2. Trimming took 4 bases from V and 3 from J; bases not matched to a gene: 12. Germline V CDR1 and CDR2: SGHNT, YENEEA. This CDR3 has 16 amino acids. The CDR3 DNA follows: TGTGCCAGCAGCTCCACGTGGGAGGGTAGGTTCTACGAGCAGTACTTC. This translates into CASSSTWEGRFYEQYF.

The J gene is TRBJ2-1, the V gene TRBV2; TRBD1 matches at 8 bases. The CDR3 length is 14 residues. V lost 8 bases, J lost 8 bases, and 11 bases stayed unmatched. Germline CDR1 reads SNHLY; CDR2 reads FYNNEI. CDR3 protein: CASQTRTGSDEQFF. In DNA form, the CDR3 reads TGTGCCAGCCAGACTCGGACAGGGTCCGATGAGCAGTTCTTC.

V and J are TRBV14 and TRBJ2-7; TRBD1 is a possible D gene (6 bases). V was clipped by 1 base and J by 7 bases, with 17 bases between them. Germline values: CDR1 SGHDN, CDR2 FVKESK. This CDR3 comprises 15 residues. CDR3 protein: CASSQVGQGQGEQYF. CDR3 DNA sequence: TGTGCCAGCAGCCAAGTCGGTCAGGGCCAGGGGGAGCAGTACTTC.

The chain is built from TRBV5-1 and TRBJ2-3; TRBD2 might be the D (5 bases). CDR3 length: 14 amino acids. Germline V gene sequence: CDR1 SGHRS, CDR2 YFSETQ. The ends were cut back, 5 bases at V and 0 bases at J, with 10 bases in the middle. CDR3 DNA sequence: TGCGCCAGCAGACGGGATTCTAGCACAGATACGCAGTATTTT. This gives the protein CASRRDSSTDTQYF.

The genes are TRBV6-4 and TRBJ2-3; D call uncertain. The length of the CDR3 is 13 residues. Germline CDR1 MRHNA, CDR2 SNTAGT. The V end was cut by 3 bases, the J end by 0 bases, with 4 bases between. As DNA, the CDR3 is TGTGCCAGCAGTGATCCTAGCACAGATACGCAGTATTTT. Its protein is CASSDPSTDTQYF.

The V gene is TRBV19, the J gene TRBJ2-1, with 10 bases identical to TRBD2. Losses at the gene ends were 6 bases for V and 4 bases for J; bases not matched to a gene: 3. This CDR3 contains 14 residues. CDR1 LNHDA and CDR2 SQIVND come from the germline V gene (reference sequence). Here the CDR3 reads CASRGLARYNEQFF. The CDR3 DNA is TGTGCCAGTAGGGGACTAGCGCGGTACAATGAGCAGTTCTTC. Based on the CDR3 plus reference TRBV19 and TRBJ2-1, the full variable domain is DGGITQSPKYLFRKEGQNVTLSCEQNLNHDAMYWYRQDPGQGLRLIYYSQIVNDFQKGDIAEGYSVSREKKESFPLTVTSAQKNPTAFYLCASRGLARYNEQFFGPGTRLTVL.

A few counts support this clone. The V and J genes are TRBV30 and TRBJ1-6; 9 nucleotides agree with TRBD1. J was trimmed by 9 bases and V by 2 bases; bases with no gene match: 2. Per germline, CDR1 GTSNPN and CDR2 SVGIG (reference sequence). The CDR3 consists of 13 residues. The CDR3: CAWSRQGVSPLHF. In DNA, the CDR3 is TGTGCCTGGAGTAGACAGGGGGTTTCACCCCTCCACTTT.

CDR3: CAWRVGQGKSSYNSPLHF. The CDR3 DNA follows: TGTGCCTGGAGAGTAGGACAGGGAAAGAGCTCCTATAATTCACCCCTCCACTTT. This rearrangement joins TRBV30 to TRBJ1-6; the match to TRBD1 covers 8 bases. Germline loops: CDR1 GTSNPN, CDR2 SVGIG (reference sequence). The CDR3 has 18 residues. V was pared by 3 bases and J by 0 bases, with 10 bases of the junction left unmatched.

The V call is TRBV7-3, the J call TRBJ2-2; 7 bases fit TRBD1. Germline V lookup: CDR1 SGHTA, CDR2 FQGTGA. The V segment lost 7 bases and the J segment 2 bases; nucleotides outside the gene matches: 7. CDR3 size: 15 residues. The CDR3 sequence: CASTRGGRNTGELFF. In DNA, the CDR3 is TGTGCCAGCACGCGAGGGGGCAGAAACACCGGGGAGCTGTTTTTT.

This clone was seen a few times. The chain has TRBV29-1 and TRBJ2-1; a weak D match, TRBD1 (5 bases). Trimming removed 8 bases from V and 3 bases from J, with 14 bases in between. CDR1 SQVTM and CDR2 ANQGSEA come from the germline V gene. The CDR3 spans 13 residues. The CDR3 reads CSSWGGNYNEQFF. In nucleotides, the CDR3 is TGCAGCTCATGGGGCGGCAACTACAATGAGCAGTTCTTC.

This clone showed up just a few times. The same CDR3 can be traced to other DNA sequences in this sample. The DNA for the CDR3 is TGTGCCATCAGTGAGACGGAGAACTATGGCTACACCTTC. Its protein product is CAISETENYGYTF. This rearrangement joins TRBV10-3 to TRBJ1-2; D unresolved. Trimming took 2 bases from V and 2 from J, leaving 6 bases between them. CDR3 length: 13 residues. Germline-derived CDR1 and CDR2 are ENHRY and SYGVKD.

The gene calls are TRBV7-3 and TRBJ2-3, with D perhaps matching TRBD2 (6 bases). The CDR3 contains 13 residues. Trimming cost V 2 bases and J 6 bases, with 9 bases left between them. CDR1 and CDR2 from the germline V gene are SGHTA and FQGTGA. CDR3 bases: TGTGCCAGCAGCTTAGGGGGGATCGATACGCAGTATTTT. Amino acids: CASSLGGIDTQYF.

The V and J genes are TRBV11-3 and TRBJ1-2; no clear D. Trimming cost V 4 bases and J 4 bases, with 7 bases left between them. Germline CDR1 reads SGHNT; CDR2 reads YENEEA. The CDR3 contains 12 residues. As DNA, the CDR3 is TGTGCCAGCAGCTCCAGCTTCTATGGCTACACCTTC. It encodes CASSSSFYGYTF.

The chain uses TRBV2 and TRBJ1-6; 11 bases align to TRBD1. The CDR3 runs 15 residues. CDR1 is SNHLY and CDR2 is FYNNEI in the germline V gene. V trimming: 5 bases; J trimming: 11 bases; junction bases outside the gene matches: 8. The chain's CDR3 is CASSNLGQGDAPLHF. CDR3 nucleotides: TGTGCCAGCAGTAACCTGGGACAGGGGGATGCACCCCTCCACTTT.

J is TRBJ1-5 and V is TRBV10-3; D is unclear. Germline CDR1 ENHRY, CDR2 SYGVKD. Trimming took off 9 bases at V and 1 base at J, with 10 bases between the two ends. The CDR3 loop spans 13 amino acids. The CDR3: CAMGEQSNQPQHF. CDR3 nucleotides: TGTGCCATGGGAGAGCAGAGCAATCAGCCCCAGCATTTT.

CDR3 coding DNA: TGTGCCAGCAGCCGGGACAGGGTTTCTGGGGCCAACGTCCTGACTTTC. It translates to CASSRDRVSGANVLTF. This rearrangement joins TRBV4-2 to TRBJ2-6, with 9 bases fitting TRBD1. Germline V gene sequence: CDR1 LGHNA, CDR2 YNFKEQ. V dropped 4 bases and J dropped 1; count of bases not matched to a gene: 2. The CDR3 loop spans 16 amino acids.